These T cell receptor beta chains were read from a single sample in a study of OX40 agonist ivuxolimab in advanced cancers. The method was immunoSEQ multiplex PCR; TCRdb's version includes in-frame clones alone and lacks a portion of them. This table holds around 100,000 clones, nearly 90% found once. The specimen was CD4+ or CD8+ T cells sorted from blood, collected in a trial of the OX40 agonist ivuxolimab. The receptor source for this set is an adult with an advanced solid tumor such as melanoma, head and neck, liver or kidney cancer. CDR3s include the opening cysteine and the closing phenylalanine or tryptophan. The D gene is left open where the match is weak. Only some rows state a clone size, as once, few, many or a class for expanded clones.

j_gene: TRBJ2-7; v_gene: TRBV5-6; abundance: NA; d_gene: TRBD1; len: 15; CDR3aa: CASSPAPQGAYEQYF; CDR3nt: TGTGCCAGCAGCCCGGCTCCCCAGGGGGCCTACGAGCAGTACTTC
j_gene: TRBJ2-2; v_gene: TRBV19; abundance: NA; d_gene: NA; len: 14; CDR3aa: CASSLSVNTGELFF; CDR3nt: TGTGCCAGTAGTCTGAGTGTGAACACCGGGGAGCTGTTTTTT
j_gene: TRBJ1-1; v_gene: TRBV5-4; abundance: NA; d_gene: NA; len: 13; CDR3aa: CASSLGHGGQAFF; CDR3nt: TGTGCCAGCAGCTTGGGCCATGGGGGGCAAGCTTTCTTT
j_gene: TRBJ2-5; v_gene: TRBV7-2; abundance: NA; d_gene: NA; len: 15; CDR3aa: CASSFGAGGQETQYF; CDR3nt: TGTGCCAGCAGCTTCGGTGCAGGGGGGCAAGAGACCCAGTACTTC
j_gene: TRBJ2-1; v_gene: TRBV11-2; abundance: NA; d_gene: TRBD1; len: 13; CDR3aa: CASSWTGYAEQFF; CDR3nt: TGTGCCAGCAGTTGGACAGGATACGCTGAGCAGTTCTTC
j_gene: TRBJ1-2; v_gene: TRBV30; abundance: NA; d_gene: TRBD1; len: 12; CDR3aa: CAWGTDTYGYTF; CDR3nt: TGTGCCTGGGGGACAGACACCTATGGCTACACCTTC
j_gene: TRBJ2-3; v_gene: TRBV9; abundance: NA; d_gene: NA; len: 15; CDR3aa: CASSPEVAWADTQYF; CDR3nt: TGTGCCAGCAGCCCCGAGGTAGCGTGGGCAGATACGCAGTATTTT
j_gene: TRBJ2-7; v_gene: TRBV27; abundance: NA; d_gene: TRBD2; len: 16; CDR3aa: CASSLPSGRPSYEQYF; CDR3nt: TGTGCCAGCAGTCTACCAAGCGGGAGGCCATCCTACGAGCAGTACTTC
j_gene: TRBJ2-4; v_gene: TRBV7-9; abundance: NA; d_gene: TRBD1; len: 19; CDR3aa: CASSLGVRKSRGPADIQYF; CDR3nt: TGTGCCAGCAGCTTAGGGGTCCGCAAGTCCAGGGGGCCCGCTGACATTCAGTACTTC
j_gene: TRBJ1-1; v_gene: TRBV5-8; abundance: NA; d_gene: NA; len: 16; CDR3aa: CASPRLGGRHNTEAFF; CDR3nt: TGTGCCAGCCCACGTTTAGGAGGGCGGCATAACACTGAAGCTTTCTTT
j_gene: TRBJ2-7; v_gene: TRBV19; abundance: NA; d_gene: NA; len: 12; CDR3aa: CASSMIGAEQYF; CDR3nt: TGTGCCAGTAGTATGATCGGGGCCGAGCAGTACTTC
j_gene: TRBJ1-1; v_gene: TRBV11-3; abundance: NA; d_gene: TRBD1; len: 14; CDR3aa: CASSVTGTAKEAFF; CDR3nt: TGTGCCAGCAGCGTAACCGGGACAGCCAAAGAAGCTTTCTTT
j_gene: TRBJ2-2; v_gene: TRBV7-6; abundance: NA; d_gene: NA; len: 16; CDR3aa: CASSLGAGDNTGELFF; CDR3nt: TGTGCCAGCAGCTTAGGGGCAGGGGACAACACCGGGGAGCTGTTTTTT
j_gene: TRBJ1-1; v_gene: TRBV28; abundance: NA; d_gene: NA; len: 12; CDR3aa: CASSRPFGGAFF; CDR3nt: TGTGCCAGCAGTCGCCCCTTCGGCGGGGCTTTCTTT
j_gene: TRBJ2-5; v_gene: TRBV5-4; abundance: NA; d_gene: NA; len: 13; CDR3aa: CASSLSSRETQYF; CDR3nt: TGTGCCAGCAGCTTGTCTAGTAGGGAGACCCAGTACTTC
j_gene: TRBJ1-2; v_gene: TRBV19; abundance: NA; d_gene: TRBD1; len: 16; CDR3aa: CASSRKPPGQGAGYTF; CDR3nt: TGTGCCAGTAGTAGGAAGCCACCGGGACAGGGGGCTGGCTACACCTTC
j_gene: TRBJ2-5; v_gene: TRBV2; abundance: NA; d_gene: NA; len: 13; CDR3aa: CASSGQAQETQYF; CDR3nt: TGTGCCAGCAGTGGACAGGCCCAAGAGACCCAGTACTTC
j_gene: TRBJ2-2; v_gene: TRBV2; abundance: NA; d_gene: TRBD1; len: 16; CDR3aa: CASRPRDRGNTGELFF; CDR3nt: TGTGCCAGCAGACCCCGGGACAGGGGTAACACCGGGGAGCTGTTTTTT
j_gene: TRBJ1-5; v_gene: TRBV5-1; abundance: NA; d_gene: NA; len: 13; CDR3aa: CASSQDRDQPQHF; CDR3nt: TGCGCCAGCAGCCAGGACAGAGATCAGCCCCAGCATTTT
j_gene: TRBJ1-2; v_gene: TRBV4-2; abundance: NA; d_gene: NA; len: 14; CDR3aa: CASSLSGGSRGYTF; CDR3nt: TGTGCCAGCAGCTTGTCCGGGGGATCAAGAGGCTACACCTTC
j_gene: TRBJ2-1; v_gene: TRBV7-3; abundance: once; d_gene: TRBD2; len: 17; CDR3aa: CASSLGLSLAGDYEQFF; CDR3nt: TGTGCCAGCAGCTTAGGTCTTTCGCTAGCGGGAGACTATGAGCAGTTCTTC
j_gene: TRBJ2-7; v_gene: TRBV6-1; abundance: once; d_gene: TRBD2; len: 13; CDR3aa: CASSGLATYEQYF; CDR3nt: TGTGCCAGCAGCGGACTAGCCACCTACGAGCAGTACTTC
j_gene: TRBJ1-1; v_gene: TRBV5-4; abundance: NA; d_gene: NA; len: 15; CDR3aa: CASSPIGRPNTEAFF; CDR3nt: TGTGCCAGCAGCCCGATCGGACGGCCGAACACTGAAGCTTTCTTT
j_gene: TRBJ2-7; v_gene: TRBV11-1; abundance: NA; d_gene: NA; len: 15; CDR3aa: CASSLNTLRAYEQYF; CDR3nt: TGTGCCAGCAGCTTAAATACCCTGCGAGCCTACGAGCAGTACTTC
j_gene: TRBJ1-1; v_gene: TRBV4-2; abundance: NA; d_gene: NA; len: 15; CDR3aa: CASSQWGRMGTEAFF; CDR3nt: TGTGCCAGCAGCCAATGGGGGCGGATGGGCACTGAAGCTTTCTTT
j_gene: TRBJ2-4; v_gene: TRBV30; abundance: NA; d_gene: NA; len: 15; CDR3aa: CAWSVGSLAKNIQYF; CDR3nt: TGTGCCTGGAGTGTTGGCAGCCTAGCCAAAAACATTCAGTACTTC
j_gene: TRBJ2-1; v_gene: TRBV30; abundance: NA; d_gene: NA; len: 12; CDR3aa: CAWRRGVAEQFF; CDR3nt: TGTGCCTGGAGAAGAGGGGTTGCTGAGCAGTTCTTC
j_gene: TRBJ2-7; v_gene: TRBV28; abundance: once; d_gene: NA; len: 12; CDR3aa: CASSLGDYEQYF; CDR3nt: TGTGCCAGCAGCTTAGGGGACTACGAGCAGTACTTC
j_gene: TRBJ2-2; v_gene: TRBV6-4; abundance: once; d_gene: NA; len: 14; CDR3aa: CASSSLLHTGELFF; CDR3nt: TGTGCCAGCAGTTCTCTACTTCACACCGGGGAGCTGTTTTTT
j_gene: TRBJ2-7; v_gene: TRBV6-5; abundance: NA; d_gene: TRBD1; len: 14; CDR3aa: CASSYGTGLDEQYF; CDR3nt: TGTGCCAGCAGTTACGGGACAGGGCTCGACGAGCAGTACTTC
j_gene: TRBJ2-7; v_gene: TRBV5-5; abundance: NA; d_gene: NA; len: 13; CDR3aa: CASRRGFTYEQYF; CDR3nt: TGTGCCAGCAGACGGGGGTTCACCTACGAGCAGTACTTC
j_gene: TRBJ1-2; v_gene: TRBV9; abundance: once; d_gene: NA; len: 12; CDR3aa: CGSTGNNRGYTF; CDR3nt: TGTGGAAGCACAGGGAACAACCGTGGCTACACCTTC
j_gene: TRBJ1-5; v_gene: TRBV19; abundance: NA; d_gene: NA; len: 13; CDR3aa: CASNPVSNQPQHF; CDR3nt: TGTGCCAGTAACCCAGTATCCAATCAGCCCCAGCATTTT
j_gene: TRBJ1-6; v_gene: TRBV5-4; abundance: NA; d_gene: NA; len: 14; CDR3aa: CASSLEQSNSPLHF; CDR3nt: TGTGCCAGCAGCTTGGAACAGTCCAATTCACCCCTCCACTTT
j_gene: TRBJ1-5; v_gene: TRBV4-1; abundance: NA; d_gene: NA; len: 15; CDR3aa: CASSQSDFGNQPQHF; CDR3nt: TGCGCCAGCAGCCAGAGTGACTTCGGCAATCAGCCCCAGCATTTT
j_gene: TRBJ1-2; v_gene: TRBV6-1; abundance: once; d_gene: NA; len: 13; CDR3aa: CASRFSAGRGYTF; CDR3nt: TGTGCCAGCAGGTTCAGCGCCGGGAGGGGCTACACCTTC
j_gene: TRBJ2-3; v_gene: TRBV7-3; abundance: NA; d_gene: TRBD2; len: 19; CDR3aa: CASSLIVRLAGGNTDTQYF; CDR3nt: TGTGCCAGCAGCTTAATTGTGAGGTTAGCGGGGGGGAACACAGATACGCAGTATTTT
j_gene: TRBJ2-1; v_gene: TRBV28; abundance: NA; d_gene: TRBD2; len: 14; CDR3aa: CASSAAGGWDEQFF; CDR3nt: TGTGCCAGCAGTGCGGCGGGAGGATGGGATGAGCAGTTCTTC
j_gene: TRBJ1-1; v_gene: TRBV2; abundance: NA; d_gene: NA; len: 14; CDR3aa: CASSVGRGNTEAFF; CDR3nt: TGTGCCAGCAGTGTGGGACGAGGGAACACTGAAGCTTTCTTT
j_gene: TRBJ2-7; v_gene: TRBV30; abundance: NA; d_gene: NA; len: 16; CDR3aa: CAWSVRGGVINYEQYF; CDR3nt: TGTGCCTGGAGTGTACGAGGGGGAGTAATAAACTACGAGCAGTACTTC
j_gene: TRBJ2-7; v_gene: TRBV6-1; abundance: NA; d_gene: NA; len: 12; CDR3aa: CASRSLSYEQYF; CDR3nt: TGTGCCAGCAGGTCGCTTAGCTACGAGCAGTACTTC
j_gene: TRBJ1-5; v_gene: TRBV19; abundance: NA; d_gene: NA; len: 16; CDR3aa: CASSTPRQVGNQPQHF; CDR3nt: TGTGCCAGTAGTACCCCTCGACAGGTGGGCAATCAGCCCCAGCATTTT
j_gene: TRBJ2-1; v_gene: TRBV7-3; abundance: NA; d_gene: NA; len: 15; CDR3aa: CASSLATGSYNEQFF; CDR3nt: TGTGCCAGCAGCTTAGCGACAGGAAGCTACAATGAGCAGTTCTTC
j_gene: TRBJ2-7; v_gene: TRBV21-1; abundance: NA; d_gene: NA; len: 17; CDR3aa: CASSKVTTSGRGYEQYF; CDR3nt: TGTGCCAGCAGCAAAGTCACGACTAGCGGGAGAGGCTACGAGCAGTACTTC
j_gene: TRBJ1-2; v_gene: TRBV5-4; abundance: NA; d_gene: NA; len: 12; CDR3aa: CASREGNDGYTF; CDR3nt: TGTGCCAGCAGAGAGGGGAATGATGGCTACACCTTC